These T cell receptor beta chains were read from a single sample in a study of vaccination and CD4 T cells after COVID-19. TCRdb reprocessed the PCR reads via MiXCR and lists one record per CDR3 protein. The sample shows 11,000 or so distinct CDR3 sequences, roughly 46% of them seen only once. The antigens for these receptors are not known. The sequenced sample was CD4+ T cells from blood, cultured in vitro. The receptors were gathered from a human donor who had recovered from COVID-19. The CDR3 runs from the conserved cysteine through the conserved F or W. The D gene is left open where the match is weak. Clone size, where shown, is once, few, many, or a class for clones that have expanded.

V: TRBV30; size: NA; D: NA; J: TRBJ2-7; CDR3: CAWSRLGYEQYF; DNA: TGTGCCTGGAGTCGCTTGGGGTACGAGCAGTACTTC
V: TRBV20-1; size: NA; D: TRBD1; J: TRBJ1-2; CDR3: CSAPRGSYGYTF; DNA: TGCAGTGCTCCCAGGGGGTCCTATGGCTACACCTTC
V: TRBV11-3; size: NA; D: TRBD1; J: TRBJ2-7; CDR3: CASSRPDRDPSYEQYF; DNA: TGTGCCAGCAGCCGACCGGACAGGGACCCCTCCTACGAGCAGTACTTC
V: TRBV20-1; size: few; D: NA; J: TRBJ1-4; CDR3: CSASPLLGPSEKLFF; DNA: TGCAGTGCTTCCCCTCTTCTGGGTCCTAGTGAAAAACTGTTTTTT
V: TRBV7-2; size: few; D: NA; J: TRBJ1-1; CDR3: CASSVGPLNTEAFF; DNA: TGTGCCAGCAGCGTGGGACCTTTGAACACTGAAGCTTTCTTT
V: TRBV20-1; size: NA; D: NA; J: TRBJ2-5; CDR3: CSWVTPEKETQYF; DNA: TGCAGTTGGGTGACTCCGGAAAAAGAGACCCAGTACTTC
V: TRBV6-1; size: NA; D: NA; J: TRBJ1-2; CDR3: CASSDGWGGYYGYTF; DNA: TGTGCCAGCAGTGATGGTTGGGGGGGCTACTATGGCTACACCTTC
V: TRBV20-1; size: NA; D: NA; J: TRBJ1-1; CDR3: CSARDFQRNTEAFF; DNA: TGCAGTGCTAGAGATTTCCAGAGGAACACTGAAGCTTTCTTT
V: TRBV20-1; size: NA; D: TRBD2; J: TRBJ2-3; CDR3: CSASGLAGTDTQYF; DNA: TGCAGTGCTAGTGGCCTAGCGGGGACAGATACGCAGTATTTT
V: TRBV7-9; size: NA; D: NA; J: TRBJ1-2; CDR3: CASSLLTESYGYTF; DNA: TGTGCCAGCAGCTTATTGACTGAGAGCTATGGCTACACCTTC
V: TRBV5-5; size: NA; D: TRBD2; J: TRBJ2-1; CDR3: CASSFAVGRSYNEQFF; DNA: TGTGCCAGCAGCTTCGCGGTCGGGAGGTCCTACAATGAGCAGTTCTTC
V: TRBV20-1; size: NA; D: NA; J: TRBJ2-2; CDR3: CSARDQAANTGELFF; DNA: TGCAGTGCTAGAGATCAGGCAGCGAACACCGGGGAGCTGTTTTTT
V: TRBV7-2; size: few; D: TRBD1; J: TRBJ1-2; CDR3: CASSSDRGRGYTF; DNA: TGTGCCAGCAGCTCCGACAGGGGGCGGGGCTACACCTTC
V: TRBV11-2; size: medium-sized; D: NA; J: TRBJ1-4; CDR3: CASSSDFSTVYEKLFF; DNA: TGTGCCAGCAGCTCCGACTTTTCGACAGTGTATGAAAAACTGTTTTTT
V: TRBV7-6; size: NA; D: TRBD1; J: TRBJ2-7; CDR3: CASSFTKDRSSYEQYF; DNA: TGTGCCAGCAGCTTTACCAAGGACAGGTCATCCTACGAGCAGTACTTC
V: TRBV9; size: NA; D: TRBD2; J: TRBJ2-3; CDR3: CASSVQVAGGTDTQYF; DNA: TGTGCCAGCAGCGTTCAGGTAGCGGGGGGGACAGATACGCAGTATTTT
V: TRBV5-1; size: NA; D: NA; J: TRBJ1-5; CDR3: CASSLDGVGQPQHF; DNA: TGCGCCAGCAGCTTGGACGGTGTAGGTCAGCCCCAGCATTTT
V: TRBV20-1; size: NA; D: NA; J: TRBJ1-1; CDR3: CSAALGAAFF; DNA: TGCAGTGCTGCCCTCGGCGCAGCTTTCTTT
V: TRBV6-1; size: NA; D: NA; J: TRBJ2-1; CDR3: CASSRGLSYNEQFF; DNA: TGTGCCAGCAGTCGGGGTCTTTCCTACAATGAGCAGTTCTTC
V: TRBV19; size: NA; D: NA; J: TRBJ1-2; CDR3: CASSTDGNYGYTF; DNA: TGTGCCAGTAGTACCGACGGCAACTATGGCTACACCTTC
V: TRBV7-9; size: NA; D: NA; J: TRBJ2-1; CDR3: CASSSRQTYNEQFF; DNA: TGTGCCAGCAGCTCCCGACAGACTTACAATGAGCAGTTCTTC
V: TRBV7-9; size: few; D: TRBD2; J: TRBJ2-5; CDR3: CASSLVSSGGSNVKTQYF; DNA: TGTGCCAGCAGCTTAGTATCTAGCGGGGGGTCCAACGTTAAGACCCAGTACTTC
V: TRBV6-1; size: few; D: NA; J: TRBJ1-5; CDR3: CASSIRGDQPQHF; DNA: TGTGCCAGCAGTATACGAGGGGATCAGCCCCAGCATTTT
V: TRBV14; size: NA; D: NA; J: TRBJ1-2; CDR3: CASSQQGTYGHTF; DNA: TGTGCCAGCAGCCAACAGGGGACCTACGGCCACACCTTC
V: TRBV20-1; size: NA; D: NA; J: TRBJ2-3; CDR3: CSAGGTDTQYF; DNA: TGCAGTGCCGGAGGGACGGATACGCAGTATTTT
V: TRBV12-3/TRBV12-4; size: NA; D: TRBD1; J: TRBJ1-4; CDR3: CASSPGDSKNEKLFF; DNA: TGTGCCAGCAGTCCGGGGGACAGTAAGAATGAAAAACTGTTTTTT
V: TRBV7-2; size: few; D: NA; J: TRBJ1-1; CDR3: CASSLPSRRKSLNTEAFF; DNA: TGTGCCAGCAGCTTACCTTCCCGACGGAAAAGCTTGAACACTGAAGCTTTCTTT
V: TRBV11-3; size: NA; D: NA; J: TRBJ2-3; CDR3: CASSPRARRDTQYF; DNA: TGTGCCAGCAGCCCTCGGGCCCGCAGGGATACGCAGTATTTT